This T cell receptor beta chain was sequenced for a study of immune heterogeneity within non-small cell lung tumors. This CDR3 region has 11 residues. Trimming shortened V by 6 bases and J by 4 bases, and 9 bases separated the two germline ends. Germline V gene lookup returns CDR1 DFQATT and CDR2 SNEGSKA (reference sequence). Only a few counts were recorded for this clonotype. Its specificity is unknown. Amplification of TCR beta CDR3 was performed by multiplex PCR with 32 V and 13 J primers. TCRdb analysed the multiplex PCR reads with MiXCR anew, one entry per CDR3 protein. The sample carries over 20,000 distinct CDR3 sequences, approximately 30% recorded once. Findings and limits, study-wide: The study found high-frequency T-cell receptor beta clonotypes largely distinct between individual patients.

TCRs were amplified from 450 to 700 ng gDNA of bulk tumor per sample. Doctors removed several biopsies from each primary tumor during surgery, keeping them far apart. Curative surgical treatment was performed in patients who had newly diagnosed, untreated non-small cell lung cancer. The specimen sequenced was lung tumor tissue. The chain links TRBV20-1 to TRBJ1-1; D is undetermined. The origin of this receptor is a man aged 35 to 55 with non-small cell lung cancer. For the CDR3, the DNA is TGCAGTGCCCCGGAAATCACTGAAGCTTTCTTT. It codes for CSAPEITEAFF.